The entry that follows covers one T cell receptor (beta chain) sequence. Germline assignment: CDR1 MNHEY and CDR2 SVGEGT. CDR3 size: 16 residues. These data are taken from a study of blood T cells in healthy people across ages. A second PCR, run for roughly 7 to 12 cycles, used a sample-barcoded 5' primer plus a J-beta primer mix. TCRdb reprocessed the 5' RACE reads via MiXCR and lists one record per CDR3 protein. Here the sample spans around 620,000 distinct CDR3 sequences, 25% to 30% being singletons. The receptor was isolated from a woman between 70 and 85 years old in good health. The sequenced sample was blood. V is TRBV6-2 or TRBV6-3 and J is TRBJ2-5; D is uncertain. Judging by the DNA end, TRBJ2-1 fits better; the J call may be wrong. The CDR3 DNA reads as TGTGCCAGCAGTTCCGATTACCGACCAAAAGGAAATGAGCAGTTCTTC. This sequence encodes CASSSDYRPKGNEQFF.